The 5 T cell receptor beta chains reported below all come from one sample, sequenced in a study of blood T cell repertoires in COVID-19. Here immunoSEQ multiplex PCR was the method, and the copy in TCRdb shows in-frame clones only, minus some. Here the sample spans about 150,000 clones, around 89% being singletons. Source material: peripheral blood. The receptor source for this set is a man aged 18 to 35 with COVID-19, enrolled during active disease.

The chain combines TRBV28 with TRBJ1-5; no definite D call. The CDR3 spans 13 residues. Deletions cut 6 bases from V and 10 bases from J, with 16 bases between. Germline V gene lookup returns CDR1 MDHEN and CDR2 SYDVKM. Written as DNA, the CDR3 is TGTGCCAGCAGCGGGAACGATCCGCGTCCCCAGCATTTT. As protein: CASSGNDPRPQHF.

V is TRBV7-6 and J is TRBJ2-1; tentative D call: TRBD1 (6 bases). Germline V CDR1 and CDR2: SGHVS, FNYEAQ. Trimming left V 1 base short and J 4 bases short, with 17 bases between. The CDR3 spans 17 residues. In DNA, the CDR3 is TGTGCCAGCAGCTTAGGGTTCAGGGGCACACTTTACAATGAGCAGTTCTTC. It translates to CASSLGFRGTLYNEQFF.

The gene calls are TRBV2 and TRBJ2-1, with D unresolved. Germline loops: CDR1 SNHLY, CDR2 FYNNEI. The CDR3 runs 12 residues. The germline V and J ends were trimmed by 1 base and 9 bases, with 7 bases remaining between them. Here the CDR3 reads CASSEGAIEQFF. CDR3 bases: TGTGCCAGCAGTGAAGGGGCTATTGAGCAGTTCTTC.

V gene TRBV6-6 combines with J gene TRBJ2-3; 8 nucleotides align to TRBD2. The junction had 6 bases not matched to a gene; V was cut back by 8 bases and J by 2 bases. Germline CDR1 MNHNY, CDR2 SVGAGI (reference sequence). There are 14 residues in the CDR3. CDR3 bases: TGTGCCAGCGAGGGCGGGAGGCACACAGATACGCAGTATTTT. Its translation: CASEGGRHTDTQYF.

The rearrangement links TRBV4-1 to TRBJ1-6, with D maybe TRBD1 (5 bases). The CDR3 runs 15 residues. Germline-derived CDR1 and CDR2 are MGHRA and YSYEKL. V was clipped by 7 bases and J by 7 bases, with 17 bases between them. The CDR3 loop reads CASTPQGGLNSPLHF. DNA of the CDR3: TGCGCCAGCACCCCCCAGGGAGGGCTGAATTCACCCCTCCACTTT.